One and the same sample provided the 19 T cell receptor beta chains below, sequenced in a study of T cell repertoires in cytomegalovirus infection. TCRdb re-derived calls from the reads in MiXCR, one entry per CDR3 protein. The sample records 300,000 to 400,000 distinct CDR3 sequences, roughly 20% being singletons. The sequenced sample consisted of PBMCs. These receptors all stem from a human donor in good health (CMV status not recorded). Some clones in this sample may be carry-over from other donors' samples.

This clonotype was seen ten or more times. The chain carries TRBV7-9 and TRBJ2-7; D is tentatively TRBD1 or TRBD2 (5 bases each). The germline CDR1 and CDR2 sequences are SEHNR and FQNEAQ (reference sequence). This CDR3 contains 15 residues. V dropped 5 bases and J dropped 4 bases, with 18 bases sitting between them. The CDR3, as DNA: TGTGCCAGCAGCCCCCTTCGAGGGGCGGGTTACGAGCAGTACTTC. Protein sequence: CASSPLRGAGYEQYF. Supplemented by reference TRBV7-9 and TRBJ2-7, the full variable domain reads DTGVSQNPRHKITKRGQNVTFRCDPISEHNRLYWYRQTLGQGPEFLTYFQNEAQLEKSRLLSDRFSAERPKGSFSTLEIQRTEQGDSAMYLCASSPLRGAGYEQYFGPGTRLTVT.

This clonotype has just a few counts. The chain uses TRBV10-3 and TRBJ1-4, with D unclear. The V end lost 3 bases, the J end lost 6 bases, and 8 bases lay between the germline ends. This CDR3 is 13 amino acids long. CDR1 and CDR2 (germline): ENHRY, SYGVKD. The CDR3 reads CAISDTDYEKLFF. The CDR3 bases are TGTGCCATCAGTGACACTGACTATGAAAAACTGTTTTTT.

This clonotype was seen repeatedly, ten times or more. The V and J genes are TRBV12-3 or TRBV12-4 and TRBJ1-1; possibly TRBD1 for D (5 bases). The CDR3 consists of 13 residues. With 5 bases removed from V and 4 bases from J, the gap between germline ends came to 11 bases. The DNA of the CDR3 is TGTGCCAGCAGTCAGGGAGGGATCACTGAAGCTTTCTTT. It codes for CASSQGGITEAFF.

The chain employs TRBV4-1 and TRBJ1-4; D possibly corresponds to TRBD1 (6 bases). The CDR3 contains 17 residues. V dropped 6 bases and J dropped 0 bases, with 17 bases sitting between them. The germline V gene encodes CDR1 MGHRA and CDR2 YSYEKL. The CDR3 DNA reads as TGCGCCAGCAGGCCTATTCTCGGGACAACAACTAATGAAAAACTGTTTTTT. It yields the protein CASRPILGTTTNEKLFF.

This clonotype was seen a few times. J is TRBJ1-5 and V is TRBV7-2, with TRBD1 matching 10 bases. V shed 2 bases and J 10 bases; nucleotides not matched to a gene: 8. CDR1 is SGHTA and CDR2 is FQGNSA in the germline V gene. The CDR3 is 15 residues long. DNA of the CDR3: TGTGCCAGCAGCTTAACGGGACAGGGGCAGGCTCCCCAGCATTTT. Its protein product is CASSLTGQGQAPQHF.

This clonotype turned up a few times. V usage is TRBV4-3 and J usage is TRBJ2-2; D remains unclear. The germline V gene has CDR1 LGHNA and CDR2 YSLEER. The V end was cut by 4 bases, the J end by 2 bases, with 11 bases between. The CDR3 totals 15 residues. This chain's CDR3 is CASSREAGNTGELFF. The CDR3 bases are TGCGCCAGCAGCCGAGAGGCCGGAAACACCGGGGAGCTGTTTTTT.

V usage is TRBV2 and J usage is TRBJ2-3; TRBD2 is a possible D gene (6 bases). CDR3 length equals 14 residues. The V end lost 6 bases, the J end lost 4 bases, and 14 bases lay between the germline ends. Germline V lookup: CDR1 SNHLY, CDR2 FYNNEI. In DNA, the CDR3 is TGTGCCAGCAGGGGACGGGAGATCCCAGATACGCAGTATTTT. Translating it yields CASRGREIPDTQYF.

This clonotype showed up many times. V and J are TRBV7-2 and TRBJ1-3; D remains unclear. The CDR3 is 14 residues long. V lost 5 bases, J lost 8 bases, and 16 bases lay in between. CDR1 SGHTA and CDR2 FQGNSA come from the germline V gene. The DNA for the CDR3 is TGTGCCAGCAGCGCGATAAACCCTACATACACCATATATTTT. It encodes CASSAINPTYTIYF.

This clonotype was observed many times. The rearrangement links TRBV12-3 or TRBV12-4 to TRBJ2-6, with 8 bases fitting TRBD2. V lost 5 bases to trimming and J lost 3 bases; unmatched junction nucleotides: 12. CDR3 length: 18 residues. The CDR3 DNA reads as TGTGCCAGCAGTAAACCGGGACTAGAGAAAGGTGGGGCCAACGTCCTGACTTTC. Encoded protein: CASSKPGLEKGGANVLTF.

This chain connects TRBV20-1 to TRBJ2-7; D ambiguous. V was pared by 3 bases and J by 6 bases, with 15 bases between. In germline, CDR1 is DFQATT, CDR2 SNEGSKA (reference sequence). There are 13 residues in the CDR3. CDR3 amino acids: CSARKPDASEQYF. Here the CDR3 DNA reads TGCAGTGCTAGGAAACCGGACGCTAGCGAGCAGTACTTC.

J is TRBJ2-1 and V is TRBV18, with TRBD2 matching 10 bases. There are 16 residues in the CDR3. Trimming at V came to 2 bases and at J to 4 bases, leaving 5 bases not matched to a gene. Per germline, CDR1 KGHSH and CDR2 LQKENI. This CDR3 is CASSPFTSGAYNEQFF. The CDR3 nucleotides are TGTGCCAGCTCACCATTCACTAGCGGGGCTTACAATGAGCAGTTCTTC.

This clonotype was seen at least ten times. The chain carries TRBV24-1 and TRBJ2-5, with TRBD1 identical over 7 bases. Germline CDR1 and CDR2: KGHDR and SFDVKD. This CDR3 is built from 14 residues. V lost 10 bases to trimming and J lost 0 bases; unmatched junction nucleotides: 7. The CDR3 sequence: CATGRQGDQETQYF. CDR3 coding DNA: TGTGCCACAGGTAGACAGGGTGACCAAGAGACCCAGTACTTC.

This clonotype has ten or more counts. The V and J genes are TRBV7-6 and TRBJ1-6; TRBD1 aligns across 9 bases. The CDR3 covers 18 residues. After removal of 5 bases from V and 7 bases from J, the junction contained 15 bases not matched to a gene. The germline CDR1 and CDR2 sequences are SGHVS and FNYEAQ. The CDR3 reads CASSTTHRDRAYNSPLHF. DNA of the CDR3: TGTGCCAGCAGCACAACACACCGGGACAGGGCTTACAATTCACCCCTCCACTTT.

In this sample, this clonotype turned up many times. The chain employs TRBV7-2 and TRBJ1-6; 8 bases are shared with TRBD1. Germline CDR1 SGHTA, CDR2 FQGNSA. The V segment lost 3 bases and the J segment 10 bases; nucleotides outside the gene matches: 5. CDR3 length: 14 amino acids. The CDR3 sequence is CASSFDRGGSPLHF. The CDR3 nucleotides read TGTGCCAGCAGCTTCGACAGGGGAGGCTCACCCCTCCACTTT. Full variable domain (missing parts from reference TRBV7-2 and TRBJ1-6): GAGVSQSPSNKVTEKGKDVELRCDPISGHTALYWYRQSLGQGLEFLIYFQGNSAPDKSGLPSDRFSAERTGGSVSTLTIQRTQQEDSAVYLCASSFDRGGSPLHFGNGTRLTVT.

This clonotype was counted a few times. The chain uses TRBV20-1 and TRBJ2-7; 7 nucleotides match TRBD1. The CDR3 runs 14 residues. Germline V CDR1 and CDR2: DFQATT, SNEGSKA (reference sequence). J lost 2 bases, V lost 3 bases, and 7 bases had no gene match. The DNA for the CDR3 is TGCAGTGCTAGCCGAGGGGGCAGAACCTACGAGCAGTACTTC. It specifies CSASRGGRTYEQYF.

This clonotype turned up a few times. The chain employs TRBV5-4 and TRBJ2-3; D gene unclear. Trimming left V 6 bases short and J 8 bases short, with 13 bases between. CDR1 and CDR2 from the germline V gene are SGHNT and YYREEE (reference sequence). The CDR3 is made up of 12 amino acids. The CDR3 loop reads CASIPHIVTQYF. The CDR3 DNA sequence: TGTGCCAGCATCCCTCATATCGTTACGCAGTATTTT.

This clonotype came up many times. This chain connects TRBV11-2 to TRBJ1-2; no firm D call. The CDR3 runs to 13 residues. V dropped 7 bases and J dropped 9 bases, with 18 bases sitting between them. Germline V gives CDR1 SGHAT, CDR2 FQNNGV. The CDR3 DNA reads TGTGCCAGCACCATGGGATACTCTATGCGCTACACCTTC. Translated, it gives CASTMGYSMRYTF.

This chain uses TRBV5-5 with TRBJ1-2; D is unresolved. The CDR3 runs 13 residues. The germline gives CDR1 SGHKS, CDR2 YYEKEE (reference sequence). Trimming cost V 3 bases and J 0 bases, with 6 bases left between them. The CDR3 DNA is TGTGCCAGCAGCTACCAAGCTAACTATGGCTACACCTTC. It is translated as CASSYQANYGYTF.

Remarks on this clonotype: Compared with germline, one end of the junction differs, possibly owing to a read error. V and J are TRBV11-2 and TRBJ2-1; D is ambiguous. The CDR3 loop spans 13 amino acids. The germline gives CDR1 SGHAT, CDR2 FQNNGV. CDR3 coding DNA: TGTGCCAGCAGCTTACTGCGCTACGATGAGCAGTTCTTC. Protein product: CASSLLRYDEQFF.